This T cell receptor beta chain is from a study of T cell repertoires in cytomegalovirus infection. Across the study: It was the public TCR beta signatures that indicated both CMV infection and matching HLA type.

Study-wide points: Dominating the ex vivo response were HLA-C-restricted CMV-specific TCR beta clonotypes. Totalled public TCR beta family frequency picked out people who carried CMV plus the relevant HLA.

One entry per CDR3 protein results from TCRdb running MiXCR on the reads. This table has around 450,000 distinct CDR3 sequences, around 32% appearing once. CDR1 and CDR2 from the germline V gene are LNHDA and SQIVND (reference sequence). V was pared by 8 bases and J by 0 bases, with 10 bases between. The CDR3 contains 13 residues. On this clonotype: The target antigen is unknown.

This chain connects TRBV19 to TRBJ1-1; no reliable D call. Specimen: PBMCs. The origin of this receptor is a human donor in good health (CMV status not recorded). Some clones in this sample may be carry-over from other donors' samples. CDR3 loop: CASATVMNTEAFF. DNA for the CDR3: TGTGCCAGTGCCACAGTTATGAACACTGAAGCTTTCTTT.